This note documents a single T cell receptor (beta chain) sequence. The data belong to a study of blood T cells in healthy people across ages. A second PCR, run for about 7 to 11 cycles, used a sample-barcoded 5' primer plus a J-beta primer mix. Each CDR3 protein gets one entry after TCRdb re-called the 5' RACE reads with MiXCR. The sample holds approximately 780,000 distinct CDR3 sequences, roughly 24% seen once. V was clipped by 6 bases and J by 0 bases, with 15 bases between them. Germline V gives CDR1 SQVTM, CDR2 ANQGSEA. The CDR3 runs to 14 residues. These data were also reused for a study on T cells of mothers and their children.

The sequenced sample was blood. The sequence was collected from a boy aged 10-17 years in good health. V is TRBV29-1 and J is TRBJ2-7, with D perhaps given as TRBD1 or TRBD2 (5 bases each). The CDR3 sequence is CSVANEGSSYEQYF. The DNA for the CDR3 is TGCAGCGTGGCGAACGAGGGGAGCTCCTACGAGCAGTACTTC.